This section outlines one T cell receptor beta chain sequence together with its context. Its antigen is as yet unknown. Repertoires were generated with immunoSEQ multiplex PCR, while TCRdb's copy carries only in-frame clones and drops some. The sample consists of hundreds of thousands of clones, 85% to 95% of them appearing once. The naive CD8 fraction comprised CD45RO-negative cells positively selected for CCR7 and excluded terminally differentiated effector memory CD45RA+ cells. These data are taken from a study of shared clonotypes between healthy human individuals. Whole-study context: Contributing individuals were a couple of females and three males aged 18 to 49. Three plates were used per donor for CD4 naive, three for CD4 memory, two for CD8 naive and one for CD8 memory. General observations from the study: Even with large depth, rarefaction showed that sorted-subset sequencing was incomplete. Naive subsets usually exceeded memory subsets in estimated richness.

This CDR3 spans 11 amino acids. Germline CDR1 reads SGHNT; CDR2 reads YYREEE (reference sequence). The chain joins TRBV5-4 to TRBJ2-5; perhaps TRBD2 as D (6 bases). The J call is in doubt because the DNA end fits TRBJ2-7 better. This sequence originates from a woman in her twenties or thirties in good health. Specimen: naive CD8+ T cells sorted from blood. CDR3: CASRRDSEQYF. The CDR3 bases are TGTGCCAGCAGGCGGGACTCCGAGCAGTACTTC.